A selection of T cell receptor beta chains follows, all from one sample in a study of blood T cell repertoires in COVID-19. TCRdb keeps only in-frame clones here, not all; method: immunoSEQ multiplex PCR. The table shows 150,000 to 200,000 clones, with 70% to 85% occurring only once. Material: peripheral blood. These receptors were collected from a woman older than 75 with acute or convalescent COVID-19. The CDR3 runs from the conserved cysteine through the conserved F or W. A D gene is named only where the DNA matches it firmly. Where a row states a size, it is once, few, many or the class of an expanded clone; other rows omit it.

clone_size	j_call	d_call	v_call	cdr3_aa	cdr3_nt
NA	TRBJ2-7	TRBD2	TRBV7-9	CASSSWTSGLASSSYEQYF	TGTGCCAGCAGCTCGTGGACTAGCGGGTTAGCCAGTTCCTCCTACGAGCAGTACTTC
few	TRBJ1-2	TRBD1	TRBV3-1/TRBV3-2	CASSTIGTGGYTF	TGTGCCAGCAGCACCATAGGGACAGGCGGCTACACCTTC
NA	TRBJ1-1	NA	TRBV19	CASSWDNKAYTEAFF	TGTGCCAGTAGTTGGGACAATAAGGCATACACTGAAGCTTTCTTT
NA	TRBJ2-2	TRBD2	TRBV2	CASSEGLAGPGELFF	TGTGCCAGCAGTGAGGGACTAGCGGGTCCCGGGGAGCTGTTTTTT
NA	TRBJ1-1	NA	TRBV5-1	CASSGRRLGQEAFF	TGCGCCAGCAGCGGACGCCGATTAGGACAGGAAGCTTTCTTT
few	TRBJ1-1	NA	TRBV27	CASSLSGTSYTEAFF	TGTGCCAGCAGTTTATCGGGGACATCCTACACTGAAGCTTTCTTT
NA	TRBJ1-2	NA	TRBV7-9	CASSLVMTEAVF	TGTGCCAGCAGCTTAGTCATGACAGAAGCAGTCTTC
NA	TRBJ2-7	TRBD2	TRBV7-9	CASSLAQGAGESSYEQYF	TGTGCCAGCAGCTTAGCGCAAGGAGCGGGGGAAAGCTCCTACGAGCAGTACTTC
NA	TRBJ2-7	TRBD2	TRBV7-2	CASSLTSAVGYEQYF	TGTGCCAGCAGCTTAACTAGCGCCGTCGGCTACGAGCAGTACTTC
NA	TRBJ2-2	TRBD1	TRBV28	CASRRHSGGRTGELFF	TGTGCCAGCAGACGACATTCAGGGGGCCGAACCGGGGAGCTGTTTTTT
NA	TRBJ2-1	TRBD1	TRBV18	CASSPLGGPGYNEQFF	TGTGCCAGCTCACCCTTAGGGGGCCCAGGGTACAATGAGCAGTTCTTC
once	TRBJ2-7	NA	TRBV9	CASSVGPQDRTYEQYF	TGTGCCAGCAGCGTAGGACCACAGGACCGCACCTACGAGCAGTACTTC
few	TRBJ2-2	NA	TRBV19	CASSIAGWNTGELFF	TGTGCCAGTAGTATTGCAGGGTGGAACACCGGGGAGCTGTTTTTT
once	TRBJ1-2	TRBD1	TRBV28	CASSLWAGTGKGYTF	TGTGCCAGCAGTTTATGGGCCGGGACAGGGAAAGGCTACACCTTC
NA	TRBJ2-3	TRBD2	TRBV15	CATSRGRAGGGTDTQYF	TGTGCCACCAGCAGAGGCAGGGCGGGAGGAGGCACAGATACGCAGTATTTT
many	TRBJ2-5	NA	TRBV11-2	CASSLAQGYETQYF	TGTGCCAGCAGCTTAGCACAGGGTTATGAGACCCAGTACTTC
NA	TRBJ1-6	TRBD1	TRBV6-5	CASNTGTGGSPLHF	TGTGCCAGCAATACCGGGACAGGGGGCTCACCCCTCCACTTT
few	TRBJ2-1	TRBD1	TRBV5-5	CASSLKGTGGNEQFF	TGTGCCAGCAGCTTAAAAGGGACAGGGGGAAATGAGCAGTTCTTC
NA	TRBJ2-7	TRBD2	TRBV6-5	CAIPVGTSRYEQYF	TGTGCCATTCCCGTCGGGACTAGCAGATACGAGCAGTACTTC
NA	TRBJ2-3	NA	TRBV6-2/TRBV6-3	CASSYSLRAQDADTQYF	TGTGCCAGCAGTTACTCGTTGCGGGCCCAGGACGCAGATACGCAGTATTTT
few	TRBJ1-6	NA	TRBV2	CASMYGLRKSPLHF	TGTGCCAGCATGTACGGACTCCGGAAATCACCCCTCCACTTT
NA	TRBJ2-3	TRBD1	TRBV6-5	CASSYAGQGAATQYF	TGTGCCAGCAGTTACGCCGGACAGGGGGCAGCTACGCAGTATTTT
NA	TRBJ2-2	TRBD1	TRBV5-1	CASSGGQGAPGELFF	TGCGCCAGCAGCGGGGGACAGGGGGCTCCCGGGGAGCTGTTTTTT
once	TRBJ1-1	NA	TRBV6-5	CASSYSQGRTEAFF	TGTGCCAGCAGTTACAGTCAGGGGAGAACTGAAGCTTTCTTT
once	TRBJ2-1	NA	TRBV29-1	CSVGSYTHNEQFF	TGCAGCGTTGGTTCGTACACGCACAATGAGCAGTTCTTC
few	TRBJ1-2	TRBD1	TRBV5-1	CASSFGIQGSYGYTF	TGCGCCAGCAGCTTTGGAATACAGGGGAGCTATGGCTACACCTTC
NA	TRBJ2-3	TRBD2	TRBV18	CASSPLREGSPDTQYF	TGTGCCAGCTCACCACTCCGGGAGGGGAGCCCAGATACGCAGTATTTT
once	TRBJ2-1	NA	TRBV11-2	CASSSDYVNEQFF	TGTGCCAGCAGCTCGGACTACGTCAATGAGCAGTTCTTC
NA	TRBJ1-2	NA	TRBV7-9	CASSLLRDAGYTF	TGTGCCAGCAGCTTACTCAGGGATGCTGGCTACACCTTC
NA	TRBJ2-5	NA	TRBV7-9	CASSLMGSKGVETQYF	TGTGCCAGCAGCTTAATGGGATCTAAGGGGGTAGAGACCCAGTACTTC
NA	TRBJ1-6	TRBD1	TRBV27	CASNTVGTGRSPLHF	TGTGCCAGCAACACAGTTGGGACAGGGAGATCACCCCTCCACTTT
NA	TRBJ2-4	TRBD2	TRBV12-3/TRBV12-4	CASSLSGRDIQYF	TGTGCCAGCAGCCTTAGCGGGAGGGACATTCAGTACTTC
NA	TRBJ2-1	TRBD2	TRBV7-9	CASSPEASGDNEQFF	TGTGCCAGCAGCCCAGAGGCTAGCGGGGACAATGAGCAGTTCTTC
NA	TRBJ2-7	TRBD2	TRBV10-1	CASSGGLAGYEQYF	TGCGCCAGCAGTGGTGGCCTAGCGGGCTACGAGCAGTACTTC
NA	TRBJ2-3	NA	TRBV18	CASSLRYGTDTQYF	TGTGCCAGCTCACTGCGATACGGCACAGATACGCAGTATTTT
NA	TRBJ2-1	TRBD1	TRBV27	CASSLRGPYNEQFF	TGTGCCAGCAGTTTAAGGGGGCCCTACAATGAGCAGTTCTTC
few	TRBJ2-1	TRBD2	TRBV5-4	CASSLGAGGYNEQFF	TGTGCCAGCAGCTTGGGAGCGGGAGGGTACAATGAGCAGTTCTTC
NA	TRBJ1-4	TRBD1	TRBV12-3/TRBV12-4	CASSVQGREKLFF	TGTGCCAGCAGTGTACAGGGGAGGGAAAAACTGTTTTTT
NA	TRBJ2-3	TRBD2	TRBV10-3	CAISEASGSITDTQYF	TGTGCCATCAGTGAGGCTAGCGGGAGTATTACAGATACGCAGTATTTT
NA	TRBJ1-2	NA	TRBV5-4	CASSPPGGYGYTF	TGTGCCAGCAGCCCCCCGGGGGGCTATGGCTACACCTTC
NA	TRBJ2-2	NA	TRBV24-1	CATSENRDTGELFF	TGTGCCACCAGTGAAAACAGGGACACCGGGGAGCTGTTTTTT
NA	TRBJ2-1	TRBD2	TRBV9	CASSPRAGDYNEQFF	TGTGCCAGCAGCCCACGAGCGGGGGATTACAATGAGCAGTTCTTC
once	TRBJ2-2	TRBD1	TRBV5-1	CASSLRTGHTGELFF	TGCGCCAGCAGCTTACGGACAGGACACACCGGGGAGCTGTTTTTT
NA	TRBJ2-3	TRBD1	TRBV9	CASSVGPTGVSDTQYF	TGTGCCAGCAGCGTAGGACCGACAGGGGTCTCAGATACGCAGTATTTT
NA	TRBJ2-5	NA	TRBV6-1	CASSEVEGETQYF	TGTGCCAGCAGTGAAGTCGAGGGAGAGACCCAGTACTTC
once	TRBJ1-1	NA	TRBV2	CASSEQGILTEAFF	TGTGCCAGCAGTGAACAGGGGATCTTGACTGAAGCTTTCTTT
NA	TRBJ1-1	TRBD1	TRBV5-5	CASSSQGAEAFF	TGTGCCAGCAGCTCACAGGGGGCTGAAGCTTTCTTT
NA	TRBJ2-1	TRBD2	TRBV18	CASSPRTSGYNEQFF	TGTGCCAGCTCACCAAGGACTAGCGGATACAATGAGCAGTTCTTC
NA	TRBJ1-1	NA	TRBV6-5	CAGSYAGTSETEAFF	TGTGCCGGCAGTTACGCCGGTACCTCCGAGACTGAAGCTTTCTTT
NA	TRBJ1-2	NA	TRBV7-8	CASSFQRRVTYGYTF	TGTGCCAGCAGCTTCCAGCGACGGGTGACCTATGGCTACACCTTC
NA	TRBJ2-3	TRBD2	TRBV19	CASSWRESVDTQYF	TGTGCCAGTAGTTGGCGGGAGAGTGTAGATACGCAGTATTTT
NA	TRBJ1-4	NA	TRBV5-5	CASSLAGRANEKLFF	TGTGCCAGCAGCTTGGCCGGGAGAGCTAATGAAAAACTGTTTTTT
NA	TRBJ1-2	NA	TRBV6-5	CASRSGGNNYGYTF	TGTGCCAGCAGATCGGGGGGCAACAACTATGGCTACACCTTC
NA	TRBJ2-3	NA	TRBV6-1	CASSEIWTGSTDTQYF	TGTGCCAGCAGTGAAATCTGGACGGGGAGCACAGATACGCAGTATTTT